The clone carrying this T cell receptor (beta chain) was seen a handful of times. The source of the sample is a study of blood T cells in healthy people across ages. A sample-barcoded 5' primer and a J-beta primer mix were used in a second PCR of about 7 to 12 cycles. Via MiXCR, TCRdb re-called the 5' RACE reads, giving one row per CDR3 protein. The repertoire holds about 830,000 distinct CDR3 sequences, with roughly 60% as singletons. Germline values: CDR1 MNHEY, CDR2 SVGAGI. V shed 6 bases, J shed 8 bases, and the junction held 8 bases outside the gene matches. The CDR3 contains 14 residues. The chain has TRBV6-5 and TRBJ2-4; TRBD1 matches at 9 bases. The material sequenced was blood. This receptor was obtained from a man aged 25-45 years in good health. The CDR3 DNA is TGTGCCAGCAGCCAACTCGGACAGGGGCACATTCAGTACTTC. The encoded protein is CASSQLGQGHIQYF.